This is a list of T cell receptor beta chains from one sample in a study of cytomegalovirus exposure and HLA in healthy donors. Method: immunoSEQ multiplex PCR; TCRdb's copy keeps in-frame clones and lacks some. The repertoire consists of 150,000 or so clones, with 83% occurring once and the leading ten covering around 4.1%. The sequencing input was PBMCs. All receptors derive from a man in his forties or fifties in good health and CMV-seropositive. Both conserved end residues are part of each CDR3. D genes are given only for firm matches. A row's size may be missing; if present it is once, few, many or a size class.

d_gene	abundance	len	j_gene	v_gene	CDR3aa	CDR3nt
-	-	15	TRBJ2-7	TRBV6-1	CASSDQDLSSYEQYF	TGTGCCAGCAGTGATCAGGACTTGAGCTCCTACGAGCAGTACTTC
-	-	15	TRBJ2-7	TRBV5-1	CASSFTGILAYEQYF	TGCGCCAGCAGCTTTACAGGGATACTCGCCTACGAGCAGTACTTC
TRBD2	-	21	TRBJ2-2	TRBV10-3	CAIRPPPILAGGLLHTGELFF	TGTGCCATCAGGCCCCCCCCTATACTAGCGGGGGGGCTATTGCACACCGGGGAGCTGTTTTTT
TRBD1	-	14	TRBJ2-2	TRBV19	CASTRDRDTGELFF	TGTGCCAGTACCCGGGACAGAGACACCGGGGAGCTGTTTTTT
TRBD1	-	16	TRBJ1-2	TRBV6-6	CASSYPTGRESYGYTF	TGTGCCAGCAGTTATCCGACAGGGCGTGAGAGCTATGGCTACACCTTC
TRBD1	-	15	TRBJ1-2	TRBV6-5	CASSFGQGTNYGYTF	TGTGCCAGCAGTTTCGGACAGGGGACTAACTATGGCTACACCTTC
-	-	12	TRBJ1-6	TRBV28	CASSRDVAPLHF	TGTGCCAGCAGTCGGGATGTTGCACCCCTCCACTTT
-	-	16	TRBJ2-1	TRBV4-1	CASSQVPRTGYNEQFF	TGCGCCAGCAGCCAAGTCCCGCGGACGGGGTACAATGAGCAGTTCTTC
-	once	14	TRBJ2-1	TRBV10-1	CASSEGRISGEQFF	TGCGCCAGCAGTGAAGGCAGGATAAGCGGGGAGCAGTTCTTC
TRBD2	-	15	TRBJ2-1	TRBV5-4	CASSLTSGTYNEQFF	TGTGCCAGCAGCTTGACTAGCGGGACATACAATGAGCAGTTCTTC
-	-	14	TRBJ2-7	TRBV28	CASSLTGTNYEQYF	TGTGCCAGCAGTTTAACCGGGACAAACTACGAGCAGTACTTC
TRBD1	-	16	TRBJ1-1	TRBV5-1	CASSLIGTGFNTEAFF	TGCGCCAGCAGCTTGATTGGGACAGGGTTTAACACTGAAGCTTTCTTT
-	-	14	TRBJ1-1	TRBV29-1	CSVEETGSGTEAFF	TGCAGCGTTGAAGAAACGGGTTCGGGCACTGAAGCTTTCTTT
TRBD1	-	14	TRBJ2-3	TRBV29-1	CSVLGQGVTDTQYF	TGCAGCGTTTTAGGACAGGGGGTCACAGATACGCAGTATTTT
TRBD2	-	16	TRBJ2-3	TRBV19	CASSTPGTSGTDTQYF	TGTGCCAGTAGTACCCCCGGGACTAGCGGCACAGATACGCAGTATTTT
TRBD1	once	14	TRBJ2-2	TRBV30	CAFTGQGHTGELFF	TGTGCCTTTACGGGACAGGGCCACACCGGGGAGCTGTTTTTT
TRBD2	-	16	TRBJ2-5	TRBV19	CASSISLAGGGETQYF	TGTGCCAGTAGTATATCGCTAGCGGGGGGAGGAGAGACCCAGTACTTC